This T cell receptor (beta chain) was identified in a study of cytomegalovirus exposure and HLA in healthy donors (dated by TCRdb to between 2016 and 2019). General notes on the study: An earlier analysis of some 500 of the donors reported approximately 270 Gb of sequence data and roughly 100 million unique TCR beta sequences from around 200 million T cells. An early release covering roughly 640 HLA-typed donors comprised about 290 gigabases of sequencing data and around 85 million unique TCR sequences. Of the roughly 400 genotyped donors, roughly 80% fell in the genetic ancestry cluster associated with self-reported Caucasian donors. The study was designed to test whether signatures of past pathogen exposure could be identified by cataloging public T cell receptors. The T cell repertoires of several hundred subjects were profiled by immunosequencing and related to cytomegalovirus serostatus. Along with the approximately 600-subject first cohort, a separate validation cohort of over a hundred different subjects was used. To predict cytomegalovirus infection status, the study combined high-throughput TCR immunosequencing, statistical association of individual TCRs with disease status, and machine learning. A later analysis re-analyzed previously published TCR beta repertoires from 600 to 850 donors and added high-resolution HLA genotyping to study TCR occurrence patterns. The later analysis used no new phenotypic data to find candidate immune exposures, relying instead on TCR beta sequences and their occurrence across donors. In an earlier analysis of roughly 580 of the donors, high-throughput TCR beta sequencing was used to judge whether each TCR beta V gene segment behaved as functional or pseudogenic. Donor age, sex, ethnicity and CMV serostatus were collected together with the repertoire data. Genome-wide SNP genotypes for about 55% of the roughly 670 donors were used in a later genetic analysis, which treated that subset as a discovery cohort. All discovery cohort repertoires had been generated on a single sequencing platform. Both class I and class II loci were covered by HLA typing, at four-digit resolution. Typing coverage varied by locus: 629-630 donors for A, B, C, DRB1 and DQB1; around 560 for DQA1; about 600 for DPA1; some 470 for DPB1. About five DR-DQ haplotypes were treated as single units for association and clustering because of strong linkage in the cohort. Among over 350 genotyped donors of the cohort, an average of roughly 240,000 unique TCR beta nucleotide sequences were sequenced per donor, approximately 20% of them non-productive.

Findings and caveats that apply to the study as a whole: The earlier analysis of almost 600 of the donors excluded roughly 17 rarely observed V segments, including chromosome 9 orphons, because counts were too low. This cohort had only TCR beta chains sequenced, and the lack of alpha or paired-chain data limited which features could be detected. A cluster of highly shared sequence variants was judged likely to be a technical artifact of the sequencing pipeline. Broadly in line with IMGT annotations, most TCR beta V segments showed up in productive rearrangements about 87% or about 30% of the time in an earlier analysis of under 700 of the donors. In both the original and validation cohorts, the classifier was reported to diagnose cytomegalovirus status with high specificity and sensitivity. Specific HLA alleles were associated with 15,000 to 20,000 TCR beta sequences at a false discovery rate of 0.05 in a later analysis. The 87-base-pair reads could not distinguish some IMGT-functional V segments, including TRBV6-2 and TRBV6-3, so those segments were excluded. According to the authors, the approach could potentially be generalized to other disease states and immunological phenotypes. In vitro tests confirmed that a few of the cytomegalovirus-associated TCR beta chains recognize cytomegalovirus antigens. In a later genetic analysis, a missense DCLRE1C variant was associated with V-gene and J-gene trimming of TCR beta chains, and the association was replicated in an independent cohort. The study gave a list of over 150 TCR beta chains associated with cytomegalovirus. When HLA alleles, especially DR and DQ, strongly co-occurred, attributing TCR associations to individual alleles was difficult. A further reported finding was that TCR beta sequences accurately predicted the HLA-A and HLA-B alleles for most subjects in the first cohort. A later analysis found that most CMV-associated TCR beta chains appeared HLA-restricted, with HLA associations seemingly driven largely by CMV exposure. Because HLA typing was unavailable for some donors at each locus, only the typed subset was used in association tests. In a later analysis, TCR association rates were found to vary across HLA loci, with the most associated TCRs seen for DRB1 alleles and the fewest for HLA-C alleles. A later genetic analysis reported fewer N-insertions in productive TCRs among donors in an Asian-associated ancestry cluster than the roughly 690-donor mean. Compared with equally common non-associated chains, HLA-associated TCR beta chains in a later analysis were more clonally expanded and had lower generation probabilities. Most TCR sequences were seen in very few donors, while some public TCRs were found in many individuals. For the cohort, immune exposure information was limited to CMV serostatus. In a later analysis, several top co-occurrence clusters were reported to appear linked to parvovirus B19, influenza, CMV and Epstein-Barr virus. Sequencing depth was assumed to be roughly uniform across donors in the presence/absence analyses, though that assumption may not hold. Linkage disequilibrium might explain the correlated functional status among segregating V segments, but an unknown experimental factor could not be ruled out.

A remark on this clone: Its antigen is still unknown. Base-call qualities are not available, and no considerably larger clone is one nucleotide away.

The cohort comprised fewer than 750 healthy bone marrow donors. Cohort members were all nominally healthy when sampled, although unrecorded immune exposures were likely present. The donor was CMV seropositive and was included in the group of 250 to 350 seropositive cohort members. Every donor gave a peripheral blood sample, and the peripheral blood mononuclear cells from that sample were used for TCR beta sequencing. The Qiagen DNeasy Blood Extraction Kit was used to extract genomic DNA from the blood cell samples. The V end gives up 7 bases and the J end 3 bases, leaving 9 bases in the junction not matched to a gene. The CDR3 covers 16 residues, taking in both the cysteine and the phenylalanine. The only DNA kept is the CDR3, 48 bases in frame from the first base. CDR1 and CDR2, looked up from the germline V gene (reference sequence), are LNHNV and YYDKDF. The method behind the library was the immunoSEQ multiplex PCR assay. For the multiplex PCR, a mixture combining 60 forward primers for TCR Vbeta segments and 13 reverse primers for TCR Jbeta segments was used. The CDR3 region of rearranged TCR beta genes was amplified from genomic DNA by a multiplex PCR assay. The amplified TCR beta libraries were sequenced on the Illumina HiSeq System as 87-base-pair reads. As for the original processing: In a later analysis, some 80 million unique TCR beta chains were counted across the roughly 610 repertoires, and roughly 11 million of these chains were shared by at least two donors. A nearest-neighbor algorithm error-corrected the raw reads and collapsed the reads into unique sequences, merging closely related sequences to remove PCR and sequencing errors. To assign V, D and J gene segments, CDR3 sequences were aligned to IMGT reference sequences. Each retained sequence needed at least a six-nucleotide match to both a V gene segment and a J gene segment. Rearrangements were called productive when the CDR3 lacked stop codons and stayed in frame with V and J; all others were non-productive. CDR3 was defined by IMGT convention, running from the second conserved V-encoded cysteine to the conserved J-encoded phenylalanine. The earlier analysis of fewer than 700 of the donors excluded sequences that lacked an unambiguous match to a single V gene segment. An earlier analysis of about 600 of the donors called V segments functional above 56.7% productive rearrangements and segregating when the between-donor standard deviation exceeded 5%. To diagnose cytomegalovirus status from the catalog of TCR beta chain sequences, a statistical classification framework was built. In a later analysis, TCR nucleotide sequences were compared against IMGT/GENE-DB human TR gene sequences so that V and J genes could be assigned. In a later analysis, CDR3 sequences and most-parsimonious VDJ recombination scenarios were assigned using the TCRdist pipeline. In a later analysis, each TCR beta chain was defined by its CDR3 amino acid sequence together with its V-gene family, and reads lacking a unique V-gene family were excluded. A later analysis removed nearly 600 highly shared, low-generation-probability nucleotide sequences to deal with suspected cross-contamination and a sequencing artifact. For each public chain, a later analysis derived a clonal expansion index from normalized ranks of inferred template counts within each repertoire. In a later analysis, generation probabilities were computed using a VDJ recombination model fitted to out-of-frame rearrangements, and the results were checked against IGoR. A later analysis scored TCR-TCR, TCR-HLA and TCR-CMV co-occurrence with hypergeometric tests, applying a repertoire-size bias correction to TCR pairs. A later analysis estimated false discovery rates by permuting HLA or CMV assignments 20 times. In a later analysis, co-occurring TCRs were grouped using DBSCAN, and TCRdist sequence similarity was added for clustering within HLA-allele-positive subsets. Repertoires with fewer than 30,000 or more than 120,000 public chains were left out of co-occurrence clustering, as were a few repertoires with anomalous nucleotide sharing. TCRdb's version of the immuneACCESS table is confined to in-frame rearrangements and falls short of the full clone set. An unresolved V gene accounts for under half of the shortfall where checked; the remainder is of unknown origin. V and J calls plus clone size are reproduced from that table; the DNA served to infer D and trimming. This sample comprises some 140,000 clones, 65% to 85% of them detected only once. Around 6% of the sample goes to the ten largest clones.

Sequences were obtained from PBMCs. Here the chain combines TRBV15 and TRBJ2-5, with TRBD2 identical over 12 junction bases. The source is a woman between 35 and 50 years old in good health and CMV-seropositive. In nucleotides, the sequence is TGTGCCACCACCGCAGGGAGGACTAGCGGGAAAGAGACCCAGTACTTC. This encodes CATTAGRTSGKETQYF. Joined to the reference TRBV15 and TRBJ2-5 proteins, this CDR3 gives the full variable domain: DAMVIQNPRYQVTQFGKPVTLSCSQTLNHNVMYWYQQKSSQAPKLLFHYYDKDFNNEADTPDNFQSRRPNTSFCFLDIRSPGLGDTAMYLCATTAGRTSGKETQYFGPGTRLLVL.